The clone carrying this TCR beta chain has just a few counts. Its cognate antigen is unknown. This beta chain appears as a stray read in a library generated for alpha chains; its size is not informative. The sample belongs to a study of spatial heterogeneity in lung cancer. At the level of the study: Sequence detection consistently recorded a greater number of beta-chain than alpha-chain sequences. Broader study findings: Resection blood, more than follow-up blood, showed ubiquitous expanded tumor TCRs.

The CDR3 totals 15 residues. Trimming at V came to 1 base and at J to 2 bases, leaving 4 bases not matched to a gene. CDR1 DFQATT and CDR2 SNEGSKA come from the germline V gene (reference sequence). Time point denoted: sample taken at primary tumor resection. In each case, whole RNA from tumor, nontumor lung or frozen PBMC was sequenced unsorted. Patients with untreated early-stage non-small cell lung cancer, numbering 72, were the donors. Every molecule of TCR cDNA had its own unique molecular identifier. TCRdb passed the 5' RACE reads through MiXCR, listing each CDR3 protein once. The data contain approximately 940 distinct CDR3 sequences, around 70% of them singletons.

Material: PBMCs, obtained at surgery. The TCR originated in a male donor with early-stage non-small cell lung cancer. The V call is TRBV20-1, the J call TRBJ2-3, with 9 positions matching TRBD1. Here the CDR3 DNA reads TGCAGTGCTAGAGTGAGACAGGGGGTCACAGATACGCAGTATTTT. Its protein product is CSARVRQGVTDTQYF.